One and the same sample provided the 5 T cell receptor beta chains below, sequenced in a study of neoadjuvant anti-PD-1 for oral cavity cancer. The repertoire was sequenced with immunoSEQ multiplex PCR; TCRdb's copy has only in-frame clones and lacks some. This sample has 37,000 or so clones, with around 38% found just once. The time point denotes: after neoadjuvant nivolumab, at surgical resection. Specimen: tumor tissue, collected after nivolumab (anti-PD-1) treatment. The source is a person aged 35-79 years with oral cavity squamous cell carcinoma.

V and J are TRBV30 and TRBJ2-7; 7 bases fit TRBD1. Germline trimming cut 2 bases from V and 2 bases from J; bases unmatched to any gene: 6. This CDR3 has 14 residues. In germline, CDR1 is GTSNPN, CDR2 SVGIG (reference sequence). The DNA for the CDR3 is TGTGCCTGGAGTTTAAGGGGGCTCGCCTACGAGCAGTACTTC. It codes for CAWSLRGLAYEQYF.

The J gene is TRBJ2-7, the V gene TRBV27; TRBD2 aligns across 9 bases. Trimming took 0 bases from V and 2 from J; bases not matched to a gene: 5. The length of the CDR3 is 16 residues. CDR1 MNHEY and CDR2 SMNVEV come from the germline V gene (reference sequence). CDR3 loop: CASSLSPSGATYEQYF. The CDR3 DNA follows: TGTGCCAGCAGTTTATCTCCTAGCGGGGCCACCTACGAGCAGTACTTC.

This clone has at least ten counts. The chain carries TRBV5-5 and TRBJ1-2; D is undetermined. Germline CDR1 reads SGHKS; CDR2 reads YYEKEE (reference sequence). This CDR3 spans 13 amino acids. V shed 0 bases and J shed 2 bases, with 5 bases lying between them. The CDR3 region is CASSLGGNYGYTF. In DNA form, the CDR3 reads TGTGCCAGCAGCTTGGGTGGAAACTATGGCTACACCTTC.

This clone turned up a few times. The chain carries TRBV5-6 and TRBJ2-7, with D hard to call. The germline gives CDR1 SGHDT, CDR2 YYEEEE. The germline V and J ends were trimmed by 0 bases and 4 bases, with 17 bases remaining between them. The CDR3 spans 16 residues. For the CDR3, the DNA is TGTGCCAGCAGCTTGGGCGTGCAAACTCCCATATACGAGCAGTACTTC. Translated, it gives CASSLGVQTPIYEQYF.

The table lists this clone with a few counts. V and J are TRBV5-1 and TRBJ2-7, with unresolved D. This CDR3 has 13 residues. V was pared by 2 bases and J by 3 bases, with 9 bases between. Germline V gene lookup returns CDR1 SGHRS and CDR2 YFSETQ. CDR3 in DNA: TGCGCCAGCAGCTTAGGCGGCGACTACGAGCAGTACTTC. It codes for CASSLGGDYEQYF. Full variable domain (missing parts from reference TRBV5-1 and TRBJ2-7): KAGVTQTPRYLIKTRGQQVTLSCSPISGHRSVSWYQQTPGQGLQFLFEYFSETQRNKGNFPGRFSGRQFSNSRSEMNVSTLELGDSALYLCASSLGGDYEQYFGPGTRLTVT.